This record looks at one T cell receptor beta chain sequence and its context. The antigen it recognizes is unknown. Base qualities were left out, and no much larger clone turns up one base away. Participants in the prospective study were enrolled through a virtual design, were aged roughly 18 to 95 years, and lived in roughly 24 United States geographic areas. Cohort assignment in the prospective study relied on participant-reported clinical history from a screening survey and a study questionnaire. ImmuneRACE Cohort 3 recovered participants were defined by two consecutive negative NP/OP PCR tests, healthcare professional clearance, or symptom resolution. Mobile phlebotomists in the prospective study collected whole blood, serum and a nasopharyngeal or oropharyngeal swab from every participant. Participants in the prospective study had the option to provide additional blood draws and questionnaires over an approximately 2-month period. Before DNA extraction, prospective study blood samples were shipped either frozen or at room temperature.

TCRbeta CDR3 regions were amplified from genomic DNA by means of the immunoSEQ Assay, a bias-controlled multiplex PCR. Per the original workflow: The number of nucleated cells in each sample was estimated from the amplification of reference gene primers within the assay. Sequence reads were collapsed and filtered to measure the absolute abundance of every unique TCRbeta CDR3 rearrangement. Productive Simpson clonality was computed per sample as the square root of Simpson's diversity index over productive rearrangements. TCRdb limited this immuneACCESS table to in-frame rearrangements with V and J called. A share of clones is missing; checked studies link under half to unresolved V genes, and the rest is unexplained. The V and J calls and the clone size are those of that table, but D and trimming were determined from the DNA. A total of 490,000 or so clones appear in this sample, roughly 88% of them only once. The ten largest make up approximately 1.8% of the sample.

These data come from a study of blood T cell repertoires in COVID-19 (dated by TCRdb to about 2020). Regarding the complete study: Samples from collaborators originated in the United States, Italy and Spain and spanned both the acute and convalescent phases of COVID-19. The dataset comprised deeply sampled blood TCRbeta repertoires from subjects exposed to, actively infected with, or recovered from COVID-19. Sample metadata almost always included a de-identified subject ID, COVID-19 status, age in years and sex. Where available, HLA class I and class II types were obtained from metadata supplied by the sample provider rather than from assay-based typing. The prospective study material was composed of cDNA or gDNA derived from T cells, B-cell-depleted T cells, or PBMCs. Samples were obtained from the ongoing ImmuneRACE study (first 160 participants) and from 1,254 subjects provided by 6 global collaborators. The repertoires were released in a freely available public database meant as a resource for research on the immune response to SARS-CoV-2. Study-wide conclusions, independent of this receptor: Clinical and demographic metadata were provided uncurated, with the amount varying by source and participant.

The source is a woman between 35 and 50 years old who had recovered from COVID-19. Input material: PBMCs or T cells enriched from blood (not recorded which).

The DNA is TGCGCCAGCAGTCAAAATGACAGGCACTCTGGAAACACCATATATTTT. Its protein is CASSQNDRHSGNTIYF. The sequence is built from TRBV23-1 and TRBJ1-3; 6 matching bases give a weak D call of TRBD1. TRBV23-1 is assigned to the ORF class and has an uncertain function. The CDR3, cysteine through phenylalanine, is 16 amino acids long. Here the CDR3 DNA is all that survives: 48 bases in frame from base 1. At the junction V is shortened by 2 bases and J by 0 bases, with 11 bases in between.